The entry below gives a single T cell receptor beta chain sequence along with its context. No antigen is known for it. No much larger clone exists at a distance of one base, and base qualities are not known. These data come from a study of ipilimumab plus nivolumab after autologous stem cell transplantation (dated by TCRdb to 2020 to 2023). Some background on the complete study: Trial patients received a median of roughly 5 ipilimumab doses and about 8 nivolumab doses. Patients with high-risk diffuse large B cell lymphoma, mature T cell lymphoma, or multiple myeloma undergoing autologous transplant were enrolled in the trial. The intent-to-treat population of the trial was made up of 35 to 40 patients. Primary refractory and relapsed disease were included in the DLBCL cohort, with 18-month progression-free survival of 85.7% and 28.6%, respectively.

Points the paper makes about the study in general: According to the authors, a biologic rationale for studying the approach further came from T cell receptor repertoire, regulatory T cell phenotype and gut microbiota profiles. Combined checkpoint inhibition as post-transplant consolidation was concluded by the authors to appear tolerable.

The library was built by means of the immunoSEQ multiplex PCR assay. As stored in TCRdb, this immuneACCESS dataset retains in-frame rearrangements with V and J assigned. A fraction of the clones does not appear; measured against another copy, unresolved V genes explain less than half of the discrepancy, and the remainder lacks a known reason. The sample data list 15,000 to 20,000 clones, and approximately 82% of these were observed just once. About 21% of the sample rests with the top ten. Checkpoint therapy began 14 to 28 days after autologous transplant, with ipilimumab given at 1 mg/kg intravenously on day 1 of selected weeks. Nivolumab was given at 3 mg/kg intravenously on day 1 of weeks 1, 4, 7, 10, and every two weeks through week 26. The study was a Phase Ib clinical trial testing combined checkpoint inhibition with ipilimumab and nivolumab as consolidation after autologous stem cell transplantation.

CDR1 SGHDT and CDR2 YYEEEE are derived from the germline V gene. The CDR3 starts with the cysteine, ends with the phenylalanine, and has 15 residues. The sequence is cut down to CDR3 DNA, 45 bases in frame from base 1. Between the V and J ends, shortened by 3 bases and 3 bases respectively, the junction contains 12 bases. This receptor was identified in a male donor with diffuse large B-cell lymphoma. The sequences come from PBMCs, collected in a trial of ipilimumab plus nivolumab as post-transplant consolidation. The rearrangement combines TRBV5-6 with TRBJ2-2; possibly the D gene is TRBD2, per 5 matching bases. The nucleotides are TGTGCCAGCAGCTCATGGGAGCCCTACACCGGGGAGCTGTTTTTT. Translated, it gives CASSSWEPYTGELFF.